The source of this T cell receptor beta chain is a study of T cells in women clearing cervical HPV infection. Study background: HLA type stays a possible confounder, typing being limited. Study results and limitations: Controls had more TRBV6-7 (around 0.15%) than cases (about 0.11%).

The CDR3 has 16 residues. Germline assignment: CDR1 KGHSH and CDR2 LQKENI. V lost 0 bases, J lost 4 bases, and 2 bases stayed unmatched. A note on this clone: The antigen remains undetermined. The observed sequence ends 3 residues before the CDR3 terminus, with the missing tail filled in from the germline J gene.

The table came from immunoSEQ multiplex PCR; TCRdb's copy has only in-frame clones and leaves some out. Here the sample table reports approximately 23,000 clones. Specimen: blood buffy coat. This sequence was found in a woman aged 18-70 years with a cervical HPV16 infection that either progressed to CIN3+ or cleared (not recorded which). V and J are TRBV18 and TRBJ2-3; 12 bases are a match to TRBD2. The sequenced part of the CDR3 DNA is TGTGCCAGCTCACCACCCCTAGCGGGGGGGTCAGATACG. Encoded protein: CASSPPLAGGSDT. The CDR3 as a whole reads CASSPPLAGGSDTQYF.